This TCR beta chain stems from a study of blood T cell repertoires in COVID-19. Whole-study context: The United States, Italy and Spain supplied acute and convalescent COVID-19 samples. From T cells, B-cell-depleted T cells, or PBMCs came the material, which was cDNA or gDNA.

Profiled with immunoSEQ multiplex PCR; TCRdb holds only in-frame clones, not every one. The sample has about 310,000 clones, approximately 91% seen once. Ages ranged from roughly 18 to 95 years, with residence in about 23 US areas. All recovered Cohort 3 donors got two negative PCRs, got clearance, or saw symptom resolution. Germline V gives CDR1 GTSNPN, CDR2 SVGIG (reference sequence). The CDR3 consists of 15 residues. After removal of 4 bases from V and 3 bases from J, the junction contained 11 bases not matched to a gene. The receptor was derived from a woman aged 40 to 55 who had recovered from COVID-19. The rearrangement uses TRBV30 and TRBJ1-2, with 7 bases aligning to TRBD1. Sequenced sample: PBMCs or T cells enriched from blood (not recorded which). CDR3 amino acids: CAWTKDRAKYYGYTF. In nucleotides, the CDR3 is TGTGCCTGGACCAAAGACAGGGCTAAGTACTATGGCTACACCTTC.